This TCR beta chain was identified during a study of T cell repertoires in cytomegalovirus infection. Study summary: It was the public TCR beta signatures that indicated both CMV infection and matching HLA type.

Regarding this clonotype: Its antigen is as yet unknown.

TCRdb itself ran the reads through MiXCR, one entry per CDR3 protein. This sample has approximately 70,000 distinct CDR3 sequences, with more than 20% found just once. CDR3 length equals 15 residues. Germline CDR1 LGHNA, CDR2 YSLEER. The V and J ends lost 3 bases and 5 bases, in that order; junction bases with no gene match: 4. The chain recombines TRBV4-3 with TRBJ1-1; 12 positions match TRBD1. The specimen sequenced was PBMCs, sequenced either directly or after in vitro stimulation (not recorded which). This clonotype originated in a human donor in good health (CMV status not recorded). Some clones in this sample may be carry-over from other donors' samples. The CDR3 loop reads CASSQGQGARTEAFF. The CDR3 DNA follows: TGCGCCAGCAGCCAGGGACAGGGGGCGAGGACTGAAGCTTTCTTT.